Shown below are 2 T cell receptor beta chains from a single sample sequenced in a study of neurological immune-mediated disorders. TCRdb fed the 5' RACE reads into MiXCR, producing one record per CDR3 protein. The sample consists of tens of thousands of distinct CDR3 sequences, almost 3.5% of them appearing once. Input material: PBMCs. The receptors were sampled from a man aged 40-55 years with multiple sclerosis.

This clonotype was observed at least ten times. J is TRBJ2-7 and V is TRBV20-1, with 8 bases lining up with TRBD1. The CDR3 is made up of 14 amino acids. CDR1 is DFQATT and CDR2 is SNEGSKA in the germline V gene (reference sequence). The junction had 9 bases not matched to a gene; V was cut back by 6 bases and J by 2 bases. CDR3 DNA: TGCAGTGCGGAGACAGGGGCGAACACCTACGAGCAGTACTTC. The encoded protein is CSAETGANTYEQYF.

The table lists this clonotype with many counts. V and J are TRBV5-1 and TRBJ2-1; a weak D match, TRBD2 (8 bases). Germline loops: CDR1 SGHRS, CDR2 YFSETQ. Trimming cost V 3 bases and J 5 bases, with 30 bases left between them. The CDR3 has 20 amino acids. CDR3 loop: CASSSNRDRQRGPSHNEQFF. The CDR3 DNA follows: TGCGCCAGCAGCTCCAACCGGGACAGACAGCGGGGGCCAAGTCACAATGAGCAGTTCTTC.